The source of this T cell receptor (beta chain) is a study of CD8 T cells in ankylosing spondylitis. The study, taken as a whole, reports: Prior work had noted some motif variants in reactive arthritis blood and synovial fluid.

In germline, CDR1 is SGHKS, CDR2 YYEKEE (reference sequence). With V trimmed by 3 bases and J by 3 bases, 0 bases remained unmatched. This CDR3 has 12 amino acids. Many counts were recorded for this clonotype. What it binds is unknown. The TCR beta libraries were generated through quantitative 5'-RACE incorporating molecular barcodes. Each CDR3 protein gets one entry after TCRdb re-called the 5' RACE reads with MiXCR. Of 200,000 to 300,000 distinct CDR3 sequences listed, about 10% were seen once; the top ten hold 6% to 8%. This clonotype originated in a male donor with ankylosing spondylitis or in good health (not recorded which). The chain is built from TRBV5-5 and TRBJ2-7; TRBD1 agrees at 7 bases. Sequences were obtained from blood, either unsorted or a sorted T cell fraction (not recorded which). The CDR3 spells CASSWDSYEQYF. The CDR3 region has the DNA TGTGCCAGCAGCTGGGACAGCTACGAGCAGTACTTC.